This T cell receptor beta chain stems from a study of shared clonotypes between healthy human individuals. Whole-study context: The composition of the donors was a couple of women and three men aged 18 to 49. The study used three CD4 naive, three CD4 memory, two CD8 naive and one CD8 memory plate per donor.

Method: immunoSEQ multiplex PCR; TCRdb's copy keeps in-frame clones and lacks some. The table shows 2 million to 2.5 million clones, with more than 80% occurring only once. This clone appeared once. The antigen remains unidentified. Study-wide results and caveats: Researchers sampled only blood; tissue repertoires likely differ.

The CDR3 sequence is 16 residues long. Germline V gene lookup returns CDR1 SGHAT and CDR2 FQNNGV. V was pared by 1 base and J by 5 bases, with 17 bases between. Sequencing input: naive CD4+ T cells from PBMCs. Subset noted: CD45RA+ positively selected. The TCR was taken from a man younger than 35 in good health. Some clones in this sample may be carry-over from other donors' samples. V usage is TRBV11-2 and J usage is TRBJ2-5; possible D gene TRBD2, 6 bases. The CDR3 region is CASSLVGRVGRETQYF. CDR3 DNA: TGTGCCAGCAGCTTAGTCGGCAGGGTAGGGAGGGAGACCCAGTACTTC.